This note documents a single T cell receptor (beta chain) sequence. TCRdb keeps only in-frame clones here, not all; method: immunoSEQ multiplex PCR. The data show a few hundred thousand clones, with 88% seen just once and approximately 1% held by the top ten. The record originates from a study of blood T cell repertoires in COVID-19. Sequencing was done on a sample of PBMCs or T cells enriched from blood (not recorded which). This sequence originates from a woman aged 25 to 39 who had been exposed to COVID-19.

The CDR3 sequence: CASSPATGGVYGYTF. The DNA for the CDR3 is TGTGCCAGCAGCCCTGCGACAGGGGGGGTCTATGGCTACACCTTC. The genes are TRBV3-1 (or the pseudogene TRBV3-2) and TRBJ1-2; 9 positions agree with TRBD1. V dropped 4 bases and J dropped 4; count of bases not matched to a gene: 7. The CDR3 runs to 15 residues. The germline V gene encodes CDR1 LGHDT and CDR2 YNNKEL (reference sequence).